The clone carrying this T cell receptor beta chain was counted between two and nine times. This specimen comes from a study of PD-1 blockade in classical Hodgkin lymphoma. Produced via immunoSEQ multiplex PCR; TCRdb's table is partial and in-frame only. The sample yields around 30,000 clones, about four fifths seen once. The time point here: cycle 4 day 1 (C4D1), after less than 7 weeks of nivolumab. Each patient experienced a relapse that followed autologous stem cell transplantation, and brentuximab vedotin exposure varied. Magnetic depletion of unwanted cells isolated CD4+ T cells from thawed PBMCs. The clonotype originates from a human donor with classical Hodgkin lymphoma. The specimen was CD4+ T cells from blood, collected before the fourth cycle of nivolumab.

The CDR3 sequence: CASSQFEGLGDQPQHF. The CDR3 DNA reads as TGTGCCAGCAGCCAATTCGAGGGGTTAGGGGATCAGCCCCAGCATTTT. This chain joins TRBV16 and TRBJ1-5; D possibly corresponds to TRBD1 (5 bases). The CDR3 covers 16 residues. The V end lost 1 base, the J end lost 5 bases, and 15 bases lay between the germline ends. Germline loops: CDR1 KGHSY, CDR2 FQNENV.